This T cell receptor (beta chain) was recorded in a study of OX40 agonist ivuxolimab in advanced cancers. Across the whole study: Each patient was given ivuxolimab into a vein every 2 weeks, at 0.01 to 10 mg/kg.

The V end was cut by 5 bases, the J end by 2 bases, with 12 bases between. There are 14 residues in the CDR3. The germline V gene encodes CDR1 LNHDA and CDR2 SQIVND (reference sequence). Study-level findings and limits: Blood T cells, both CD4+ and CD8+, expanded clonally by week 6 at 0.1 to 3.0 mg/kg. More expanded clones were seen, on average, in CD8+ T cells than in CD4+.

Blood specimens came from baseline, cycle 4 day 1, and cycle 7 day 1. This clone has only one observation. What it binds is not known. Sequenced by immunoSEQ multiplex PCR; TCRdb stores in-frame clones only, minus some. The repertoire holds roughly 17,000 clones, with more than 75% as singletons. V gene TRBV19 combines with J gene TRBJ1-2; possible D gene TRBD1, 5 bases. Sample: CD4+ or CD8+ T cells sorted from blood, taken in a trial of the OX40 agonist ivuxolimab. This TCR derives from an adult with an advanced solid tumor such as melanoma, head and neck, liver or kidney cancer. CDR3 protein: CASSWGVSNYGYTF. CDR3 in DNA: TGTGCCAGTAGTTGGGGGGTTTCCAACTATGGCTACACCTTC. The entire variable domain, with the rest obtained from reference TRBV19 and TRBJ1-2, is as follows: DGGITQSPKYLFRKEGQNVTLSCEQNLNHDAMYWYRQDPGQGLRLIYYSQIVNDFQKGDIAEGYSVSREKKESFPLTVTSAQKNPTAFYLCASSWGVSNYGYTFGSGTRLTVV.